These T cell receptor beta chains were read from a single sample in a study of neurological immune-mediated disorders. TCRdb called the 5' RACE reads again in MiXCR, with one record for every CDR3 protein. This table holds tens of thousands of distinct CDR3 sequences, around 5% found once. The sample consisted of PBMCs. These receptor sequences come from a human donor with multiple sclerosis. The donor label of this sample is uncertain. CDR3s include the opening cysteine and the closing phenylalanine or tryptophan. The D gene is left open where the match is weak. Clone sizes are shown as once, few, many, or a class for an expanded clone.

clone_size j_call d_call v_call cdr3_aa cdr3_nt
many TRBJ1-2 NA TRBV5-1 CASSSRQGQNYGYTF TGCGCCAGCAGCTCCCGGCAGGGCCAAAACTATGGCTACACCTTC
many TRBJ2-1 TRBD1 TRBV6-2/TRBV6-3 CASSWTGYEQFF TGTGCCAGCAGTTGGACAGGGTATGAGCAGTTCTTC
many TRBJ1-2 NA TRBV9 CASSVAVDPGILNYGYTF TGTGCCAGCAGCGTAGCTGTAGACCCGGGGATTCTAAACTATGGCTACACCTTC
many TRBJ2-7 TRBD2 TRBV4-2 CASSLSGTSGPYEQYF TGTGCCAGCAGCCTTTCCGGGACTAGCGGCCCCTACGAGCAGTACTTC
many TRBJ2-5 NA TRBV15 CATSRSGVEETQYF TGTGCCACCAGCAGATCGGGGGTGGAAGAGACCCAGTACTTC
many TRBJ1-2 NA TRBV7-9 CASSFGGAPGYGYTF TGTGCCAGCAGCTTTGGAGGGGCTCCAGGCTATGGCTACACCTTC
many TRBJ2-5 TRBD2 TRBV15 CATSRDPSGQETQYF TGTGCCACCAGCAGAGATCCTAGCGGGCAAGAGACCCAGTACTTC
many TRBJ2-1 TRBD2 TRBV27 CASIPRGGSYSSYNEQFF TGTGCCAGCATACCGCGGGGGGGTTCCTACAGCTCCTACAATGAGCAGTTCTTC
many TRBJ2-5 TRBD1 TRBV20-1 CSAETGAYETQYF TGCAGTGCTGAAACAGGGGCGTACGAGACCCAGTACTTC
many TRBJ1-1 NA TRBV29-1 CSVEDPKGKAFF TGCAGCGTTGAAGATCCGAAGGGTAAGGCTTTCTTT
many TRBJ2-2 NA TRBV6-5 CASSPAWDTGELFF TGTGCCAGCAGTCCCGCGTGGGACACCGGGGAGCTGTTTTTT
many TRBJ2-4 NA TRBV20-1 CSARDLGRSLAKNIQYF TGCAGTGCTAGAGATCTCGGACGGAGTCTAGCCAAAAACATTCAGTACTTC
many TRBJ2-3 NA TRBV28 CASTPPGHSTDTQYF TGTGCCAGCACCCCGCCGGGACACAGCACAGATACGCAGTATTTT
many TRBJ1-1 TRBD1 TRBV7-2 CASSSSTGSYTEAFF TGTGCCAGCAGCTCGTCGACAGGGAGTTACACTGAAGCTTTCTTT
many TRBJ2-7 NA TRBV5-5 CASSPAGTVSYEQYF TGTGCCAGCAGCCCGGCAGGGACGGTGTCCTACGAGCAGTACTTC
many TRBJ2-7 NA TRBV5-1 CASSWAYEGEQYF TGCGCCAGCAGCTGGGCATATGAAGGGGAGCAGTACTTC
many TRBJ1-5 TRBD1 TRBV7-2 CASSYGQGINQPQHF TGTGCCAGCAGCTACGGACAGGGAATCAATCAGCCCCAGCATTTT
many TRBJ2-1 NA TRBV7-9 CASSFMAGSSFF TGTGCCAGCAGCTTCATGGCGGGTTCCTCGTTCTTC
many TRBJ1-4 NA TRBV7-9 CASGHSGSEKLFF TGTGCCAGCGGCCATTCCGGCAGTGAAAAACTGTTTTTT
many TRBJ1-1 TRBD1 TRBV15 CATSRDRGTGALGVPAFF TGTGCCACCAGCAGAGATCGTGGGACAGGGGCTTTGGGTGTTCCGGCTTTCTTT
many TRBJ1-5 NA TRBV15 CATSSTGGSNQPQHF TGTGCCACCAGCAGTACGGGGGGCTCGAATCAGCCCCAGCATTTT
many TRBJ2-3 NA TRBV15 CATSRGFYRAADTQYF TGTGCCACCAGCAGAGGCTTCTACAGGGCAGCAGATACGCAGTATTTT
many TRBJ1-2 NA TRBV5-1 CASTLRAGGYGYTF TGCGCCAGTACCCTCAGAGCCGGCGGCTATGGCTACACCTTC